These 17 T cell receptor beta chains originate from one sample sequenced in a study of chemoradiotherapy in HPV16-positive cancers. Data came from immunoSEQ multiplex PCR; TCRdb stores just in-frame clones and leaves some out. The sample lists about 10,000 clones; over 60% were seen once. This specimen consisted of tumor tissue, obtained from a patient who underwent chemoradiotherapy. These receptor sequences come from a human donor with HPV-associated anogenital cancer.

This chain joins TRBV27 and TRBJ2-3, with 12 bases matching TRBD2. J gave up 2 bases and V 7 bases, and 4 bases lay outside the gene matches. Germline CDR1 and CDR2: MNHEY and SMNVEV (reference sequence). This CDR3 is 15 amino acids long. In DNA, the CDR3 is TGTGCCAGCAAAACTAGCGGGGGGACCACAGATACGCAGTATTTT. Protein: CASKTSGGTTDTQYF.

In DNA, the CDR3 is TGTGCCAGCAACCCCCAGGGGGCGGGGAGGGATGAGCAGTTCTTC. Residues: CASNPQGAGRDEQFF. V is TRBV7-3 and J is TRBJ2-1, with D possibly TRBD1 on 8 matching bases. Germline V gene data show CDR1 as SGHTA and CDR2 as FQGTGA. The CDR3 is made up of 15 amino acids. Trimming removed 7 bases from V and 8 bases from J, with 21 bases in between.

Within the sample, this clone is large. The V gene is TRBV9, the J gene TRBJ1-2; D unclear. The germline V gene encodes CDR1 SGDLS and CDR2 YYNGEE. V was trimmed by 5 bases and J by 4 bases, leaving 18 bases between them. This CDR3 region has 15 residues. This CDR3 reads CASSLNTGSPYGYTF. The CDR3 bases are TGTGCCAGCAGTTTGAACACCGGGTCCCCCTATGGCTACACCTTC.

The CDR3: CASSYHTGELFF. For the CDR3, the DNA is TGTGCCAGCAGCTATCACACCGGGGAGCTGTTTTTT. The V gene is TRBV11-1, the J gene TRBJ2-2; D call uncertain. Germline lookup yields CDR1 SGHAT and CDR2 FQDESV (reference sequence). The CDR3 has 12 residues. V was cut by 4 bases and J by 3 bases, with 3 bases left in between.

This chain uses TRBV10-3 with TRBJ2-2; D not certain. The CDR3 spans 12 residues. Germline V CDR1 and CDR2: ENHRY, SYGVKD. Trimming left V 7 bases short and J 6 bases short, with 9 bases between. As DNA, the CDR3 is TGTGCCATCATTAATGCGGCCGGGGAGCTGTTTTTT. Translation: CAIINAAGELFF.

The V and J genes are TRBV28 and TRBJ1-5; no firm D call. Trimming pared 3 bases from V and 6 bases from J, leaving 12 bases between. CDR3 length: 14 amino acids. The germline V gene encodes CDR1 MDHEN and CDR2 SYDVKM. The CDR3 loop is CASSFRRSSQPQHF. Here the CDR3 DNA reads TGTGCCAGCAGTTTCAGGAGGTCGAGTCAGCCCCAGCATTTT.

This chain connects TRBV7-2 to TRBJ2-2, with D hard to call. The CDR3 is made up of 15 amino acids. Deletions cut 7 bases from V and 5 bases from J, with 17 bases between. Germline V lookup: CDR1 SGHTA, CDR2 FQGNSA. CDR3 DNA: TGTGCCAGCACCACCAAGACGGCGTTAACCGGGGAGCTGTTTTTT. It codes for CASTTKTALTGELFF.

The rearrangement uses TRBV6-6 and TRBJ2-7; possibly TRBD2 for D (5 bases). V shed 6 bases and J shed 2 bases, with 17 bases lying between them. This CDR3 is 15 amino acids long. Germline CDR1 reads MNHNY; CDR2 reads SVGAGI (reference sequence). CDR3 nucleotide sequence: TGTGCCAGCAGGGGAGAAAGGAAAATTGCCTACGAGCAGTACTTC. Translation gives CASRGERKIAYEQYF.

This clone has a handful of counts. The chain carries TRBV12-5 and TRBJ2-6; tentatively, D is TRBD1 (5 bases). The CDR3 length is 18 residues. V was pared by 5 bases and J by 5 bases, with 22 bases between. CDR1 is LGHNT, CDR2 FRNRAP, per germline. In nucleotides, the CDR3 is TGTGCTAGTGGTAAGCAACATGCAGGACAAAGTCGGGCCAACGTCCTGACTTTC. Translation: CASGKQHAGQSRANVLTF.

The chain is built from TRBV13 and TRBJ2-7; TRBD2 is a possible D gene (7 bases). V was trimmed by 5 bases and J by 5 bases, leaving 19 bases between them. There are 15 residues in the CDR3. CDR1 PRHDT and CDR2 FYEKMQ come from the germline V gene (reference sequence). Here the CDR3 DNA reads TGTGCCAGCAGCCAAACCCAGGGGACTAAACACGAGCAGTACTTC. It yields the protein CASSQTQGTKHEQYF.

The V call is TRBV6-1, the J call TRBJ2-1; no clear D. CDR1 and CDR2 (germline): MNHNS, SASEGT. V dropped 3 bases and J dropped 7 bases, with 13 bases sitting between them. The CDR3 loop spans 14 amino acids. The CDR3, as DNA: TGTGCCAGCAGTGAGGCGTCCCTTGGGAATGAGCAGTTCTTC. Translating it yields CASSEASLGNEQFF.

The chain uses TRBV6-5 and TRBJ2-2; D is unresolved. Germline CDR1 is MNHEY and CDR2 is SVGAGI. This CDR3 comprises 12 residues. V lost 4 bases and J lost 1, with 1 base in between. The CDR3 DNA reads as TGTGCCAGCAGTTTGAACACCGGGGAGCTGTTTTTT. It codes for CASSLNTGELFF.

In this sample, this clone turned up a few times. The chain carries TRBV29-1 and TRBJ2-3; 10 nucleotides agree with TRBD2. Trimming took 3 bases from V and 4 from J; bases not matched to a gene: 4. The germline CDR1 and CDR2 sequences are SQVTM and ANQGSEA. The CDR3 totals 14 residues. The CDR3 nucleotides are TGCAGCGTTGACCAGCGGGGGGGCGCAGATACGCAGTATTTT. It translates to CSVDQRGGADTQYF.

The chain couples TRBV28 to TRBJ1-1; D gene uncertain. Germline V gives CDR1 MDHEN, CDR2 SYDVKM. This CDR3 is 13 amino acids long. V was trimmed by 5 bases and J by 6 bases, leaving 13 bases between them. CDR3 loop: CASSADEGAEAFF. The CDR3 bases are TGTGCCAGCAGTGCCGATGAGGGAGCTGAAGCTTTCTTT.

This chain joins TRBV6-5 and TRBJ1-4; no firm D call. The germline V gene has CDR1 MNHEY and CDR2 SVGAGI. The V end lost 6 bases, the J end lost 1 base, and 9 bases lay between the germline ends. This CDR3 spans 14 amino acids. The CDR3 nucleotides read TGTGCCAGCAGCATCAGGAGAACTAATGAAAAACTGTTTTTT. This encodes CASSIRRTNEKLFF.

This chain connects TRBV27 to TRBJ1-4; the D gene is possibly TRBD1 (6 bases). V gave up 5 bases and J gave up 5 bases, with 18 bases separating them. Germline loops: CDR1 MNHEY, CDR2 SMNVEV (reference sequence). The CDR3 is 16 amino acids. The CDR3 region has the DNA TGTGCCAGCAGTCCGAGCCGGACAGACAGGAATGAAAAACTGTTTTTT. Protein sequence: CASSPSRTDRNEKLFF.

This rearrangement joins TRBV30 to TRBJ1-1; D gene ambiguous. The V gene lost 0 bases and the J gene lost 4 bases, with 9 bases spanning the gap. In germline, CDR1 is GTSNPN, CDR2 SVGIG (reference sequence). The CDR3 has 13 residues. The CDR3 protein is CAWSVIVSTEAFF. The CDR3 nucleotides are TGTGCCTGGAGTGTAATAGTCAGCACTGAAGCTTTCTTT.